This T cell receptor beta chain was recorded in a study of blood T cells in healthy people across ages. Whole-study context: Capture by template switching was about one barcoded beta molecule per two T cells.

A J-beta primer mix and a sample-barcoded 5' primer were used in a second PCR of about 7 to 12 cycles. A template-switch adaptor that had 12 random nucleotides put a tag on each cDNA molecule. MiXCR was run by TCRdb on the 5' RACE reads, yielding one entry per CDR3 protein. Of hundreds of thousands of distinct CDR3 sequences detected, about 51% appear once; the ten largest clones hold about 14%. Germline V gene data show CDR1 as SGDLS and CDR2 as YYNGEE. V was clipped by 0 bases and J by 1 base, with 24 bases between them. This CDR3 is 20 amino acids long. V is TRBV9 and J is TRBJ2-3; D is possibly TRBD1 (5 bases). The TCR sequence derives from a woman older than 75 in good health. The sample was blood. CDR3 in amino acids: CASSVEGAGHGIFRTDTQYF. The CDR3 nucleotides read TGTGCCAGCAGCGTAGAAGGGGCTGGGCATGGGATCTTTCGCACAGATACGCAGTATTTT.